The present entry profiles one TCR beta chain with its context. This clone's antigen is unknown. No qualities accompany the bases; no much larger clone lies one base away. This entry belongs to a study of T cell responses to AZD1222 COVID-19 vaccine (dated by TCRdb to the early 2020s). Concerning the study at large: A total of approximately 230 trial participants underwent TCR sequencing, of whom 207 received two doses of AZD1222 and about 26 received two doses of the MenACWY control vaccine. Trial participants were enrolled into age subgroups of 18-55, 56-69 and 70-plus years, which contained roughly 150, 30 and 60 TCR-sequenced participants, respectively. Broad study findings and their caveats: A significant rise in spike-specific TCR breadth and depth was observed after two AZD1222 doses relative to day 0 and relative to MenACWY recipients. Conclusions about previously exposed vaccinees are limited because only five to seven AZD1222 recipients were SARS-CoV-2 seropositive at baseline. Participants were mostly white British and included more females than males, and it was suggested by the authors that clonal diversity may have been underestimated. The 56-69-year group was small, and its depth increase did not reach significance, likely because of low power. Because no day 14 peak-response samples were available, the repertoires could be characterized only after the peak T cell response. Reportedly, almost half of the unique spike-specific TCRs recognized epitopes lying outside the regions that are mutated in the B.1.351 and B.1.1.7 variants. The vaccine-associated CD4 TCRs covered the entire spike protein, and the dominant responses fell in regions 160-218 and 743-854.

The time point tag for this specimen amounts to: about 28 days (+/-7) after the second vaccine dose. AZD1222 recipients given second doses at about 4 weeks or at about 12 weeks were pooled, since spike-specific TCR depth and breadth were not found to differ between the two schedules. Samples from vaccinated people were obtained from the UK trials COV001 and COV002, which included a single-blind randomized controlled phase 2/3 trial of AZD1222 (ChAdOx1 nCoV-19) in healthy adults. For TCRbeta chain sequencing, PBMC samples from trial participants were taken at day 0 and at day 28 after the second dose. The CDR3 regions of human TCRbeta chains were analyzed by immunosequencing. As for how the authors treated the data: TCRs in the repertoires were compared against a reference library of SARS-CoV-2-specific TCRs that had been generated with the MIRA antigen-specificity platform. Breadth was defined as the fraction of unique TCRs that were SARS-CoV-2-associated. Depth was defined as the fraction of total T cells that were SARS-CoV-2-associated. Using the MIRA data, every spike-specific TCR was mapped to the spike region that the TCR reacted to and assigned to either a CD4 or a CD8 class. Log10-transformed breadth and depth values were compared by one-way ANOVA with Sidak's multiple comparisons tests. This is the immuneACCESS table as TCRdb keeps it, with only in-frame sequences that have V and J called. A part of the clones is gone; compared with another copy, unresolved V genes explain less than half, and the rest is unexplained. The V and J calls and clone size are taken from that table; D and trimming were inferred from the DNA. This sample holds tens of thousands of clones; 80% to 90% were observed only once. The ten largest account for over 7.5% of the sample.

V loses 6 bases of germline sequence and J loses 4 bases, and the interval between the two ends is 10 bases. CDR1 and CDR2, per the germline V gene (reference sequence), are LNHDA and SQIVND. The CDR3 measures 13 amino acids from cysteine to phenylalanine. Only the CDR3 DNA stays, 39 bases, in frame from base 1. The receptor was derived from an adult who received the AZD1222 COVID-19 vaccine. The chain was built from TRBV19 and TRBJ1-3; a tentative D call is TRBD1 (5 bases match). The source material was peripheral blood, sampled 28 days after the second AZD1222 dose. This receptor has the CDR3 CASRGVSGNTIYF. The DNA is TGTGCCAGTAGAGGGGTCTCCGGAAACACCATATATTTT.